The T cell receptor beta chain under discussion was sequenced for a study of blood T cells in healthy people across ages. Study at large: Template-switching capture recovered about one barcoded beta molecule per two T cells.

The CDR3 sequence is 14 residues long. Trimming took off 3 bases at V and 8 bases at J, with 17 bases between the two ends. CDR1 and CDR2 (germline): SQVTM, ANQGSEA. Alongside a J-beta primer mix, a sample-barcoded 5' primer served in a second PCR lasting roughly 6 to 11 cycles. Via MiXCR, TCRdb re-called the 5' RACE reads, giving one row per CDR3 protein. This sample carries about 1,400,000 distinct CDR3 sequences, roughly 60% of them seen once, and the ten largest clones take about 6.7%. This chain links TRBV29-1 with TRBJ2-1; weak D call: TRBD2 (6 bases). The sequence was obtained from a man younger than 35 in good health. The sequencing input was blood. In DNA form, the CDR3 reads TGCAGCGTTGAGTCCGGCGGGATATCTGATGAGCAGTTCTTC. This translates into CSVESGGISDEQFF.